Reported below is one T cell receptor (beta chain). Here immunoSEQ multiplex PCR was the method, and the copy in TCRdb shows in-frame clones only, minus some. The top ten clones hold approximately 4.8% of a sample with about 170,000 clones, about 92% of them seen once. The germline gives CDR1 LGHDT, CDR2 YNNKEL (reference sequence). This CDR3 contains 14 residues. The V and J ends lost 1 base and 5 bases respectively, with 9 bases between them. The sample originates from a study of blood T cell repertoires in COVID-19. The sequencing input was peripheral blood. This chain uses TRBV3-1 (or the pseudogene TRBV3-2) with TRBJ2-4; TRBD2 might be the D (5 bases). The receptor was derived from a man under 40 with COVID-19, enrolled during active disease. The CDR3 loop reads CASSQGWRENIQYF. CDR3 DNA sequence: TGTGCCAGCAGCCAAGGGTGGCGGGAAAACATTCAGTACTTC.